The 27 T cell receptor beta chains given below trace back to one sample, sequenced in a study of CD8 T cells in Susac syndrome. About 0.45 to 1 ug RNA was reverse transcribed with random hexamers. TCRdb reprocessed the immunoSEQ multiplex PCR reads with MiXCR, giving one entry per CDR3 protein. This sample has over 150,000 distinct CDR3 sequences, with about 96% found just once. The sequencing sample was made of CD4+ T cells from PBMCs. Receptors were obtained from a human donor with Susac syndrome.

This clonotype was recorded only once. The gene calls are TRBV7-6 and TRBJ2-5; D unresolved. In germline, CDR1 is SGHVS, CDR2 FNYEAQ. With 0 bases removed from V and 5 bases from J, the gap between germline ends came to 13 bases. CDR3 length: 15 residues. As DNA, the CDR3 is TGTGCCAGCAGCTTAGCCACTGAAACTTGGGAGACCCAGTACTTC. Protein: CASSLATETWETQYF.

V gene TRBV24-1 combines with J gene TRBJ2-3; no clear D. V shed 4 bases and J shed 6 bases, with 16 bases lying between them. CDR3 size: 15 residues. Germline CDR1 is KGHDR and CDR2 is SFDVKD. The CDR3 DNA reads TGTGCCACCAGTGAGGCCGCGACGAGTCTGGATACGCAGTATTTT. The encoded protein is CATSEAATSLDTQYF.

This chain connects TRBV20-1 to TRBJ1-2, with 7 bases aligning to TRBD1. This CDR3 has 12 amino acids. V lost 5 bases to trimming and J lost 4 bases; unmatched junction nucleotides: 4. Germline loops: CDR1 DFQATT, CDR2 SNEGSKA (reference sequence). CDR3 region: CSAWTGRYGYTF. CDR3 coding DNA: TGCAGTGCTTGGACAGGTCGCTATGGCTACACCTTC.

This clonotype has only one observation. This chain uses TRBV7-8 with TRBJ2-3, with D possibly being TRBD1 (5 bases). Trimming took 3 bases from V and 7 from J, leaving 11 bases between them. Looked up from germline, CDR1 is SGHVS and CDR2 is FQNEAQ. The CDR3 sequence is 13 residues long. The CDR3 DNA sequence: TGTGCCAGCAGCTTTCCGCAGGGATATACGCAGTATTTT. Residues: CASSFPQGYTQYF. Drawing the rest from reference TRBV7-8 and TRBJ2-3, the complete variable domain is GAGVSQSPRYKVAKRGQDVALRCDPISGHVSLFWYQQALGQGPEFLTYFQNEAQLDKSGLPSDRFFAERPEGSVSTLKIQRTQQEDSAVYLCASSFPQGYTQYFGPGTRLTVL.

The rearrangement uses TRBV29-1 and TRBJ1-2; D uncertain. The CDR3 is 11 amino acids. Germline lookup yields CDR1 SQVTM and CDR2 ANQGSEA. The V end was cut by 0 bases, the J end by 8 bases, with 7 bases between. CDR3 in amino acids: CSVEEVRGYTF. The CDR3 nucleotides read TGCAGCGTTGAAGAAGTAAGGGGCTACACCTTC.

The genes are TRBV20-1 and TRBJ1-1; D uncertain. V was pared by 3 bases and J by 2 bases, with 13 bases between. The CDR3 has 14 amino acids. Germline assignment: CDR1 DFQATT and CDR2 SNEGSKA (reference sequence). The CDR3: CSASGDYYNTEAFF. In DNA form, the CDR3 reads TGCAGTGCTAGCGGGGATTACTACAACACTGAAGCTTTCTTT.

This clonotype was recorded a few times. Here the CDR3 reads CASSQETGVEQYV. The CDR3 region has the DNA TGCGCCAGCAGCCAAGAGACAGGGGTCGAGCAGTACGTC. The rearrangement joins TRBV4-1 to TRBJ2-7; 8 positions agree with TRBD1. This CDR3 is 13 amino acids long. Trimming removed 0 bases from V and 6 bases from J; junction bases left unmatched: 1. Germline V gene lookup returns CDR1 MGHRA and CDR2 YSYEKL.

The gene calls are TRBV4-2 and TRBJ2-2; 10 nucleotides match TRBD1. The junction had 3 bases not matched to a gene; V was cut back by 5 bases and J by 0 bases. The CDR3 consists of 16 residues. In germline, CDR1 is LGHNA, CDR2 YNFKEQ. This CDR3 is CASSEGQGANTGELFF. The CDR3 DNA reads TGTGCCAGCAGCGAAGGACAGGGGGCGAACACCGGGGAGCTGTTTTTT.

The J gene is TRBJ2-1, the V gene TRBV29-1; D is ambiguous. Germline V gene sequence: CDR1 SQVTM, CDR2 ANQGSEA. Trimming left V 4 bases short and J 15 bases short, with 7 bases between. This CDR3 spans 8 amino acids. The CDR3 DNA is TGCAGCGTTGCCCCGGGGTTCTTC. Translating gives CSVAPGFF.

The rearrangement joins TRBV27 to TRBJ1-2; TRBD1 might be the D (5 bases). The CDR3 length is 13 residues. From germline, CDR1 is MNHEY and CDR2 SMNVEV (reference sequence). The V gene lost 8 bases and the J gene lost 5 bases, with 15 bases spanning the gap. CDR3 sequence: CASSAGTLYGYTF. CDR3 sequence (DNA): TGTGCCAGCTCAGCCGGGACTCTATATGGCTACACCTTC.

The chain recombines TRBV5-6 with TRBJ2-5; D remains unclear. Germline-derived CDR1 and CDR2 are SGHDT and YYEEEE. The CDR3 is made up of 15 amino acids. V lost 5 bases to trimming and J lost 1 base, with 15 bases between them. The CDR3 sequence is CASRPTVRGQETQYF. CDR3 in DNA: TGTGCCAGCAGACCCACAGTTCGTGGCCAAGAGACCCAGTACTTC.

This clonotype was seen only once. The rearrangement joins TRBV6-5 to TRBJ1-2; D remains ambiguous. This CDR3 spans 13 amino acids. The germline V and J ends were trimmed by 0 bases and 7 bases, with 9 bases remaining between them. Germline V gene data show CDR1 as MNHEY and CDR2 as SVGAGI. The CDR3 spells CASSYSSPIGYTF. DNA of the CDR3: TGTGCCAGCAGTTACTCTTCCCCTATTGGCTACACCTTC.

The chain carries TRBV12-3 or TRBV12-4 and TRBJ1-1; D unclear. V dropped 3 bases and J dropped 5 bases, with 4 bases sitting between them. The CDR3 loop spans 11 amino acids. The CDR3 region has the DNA TGTGCCAGCAGTTTTCGGACTGAAGCTTTCTTT. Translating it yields CASSFRTEAFF.

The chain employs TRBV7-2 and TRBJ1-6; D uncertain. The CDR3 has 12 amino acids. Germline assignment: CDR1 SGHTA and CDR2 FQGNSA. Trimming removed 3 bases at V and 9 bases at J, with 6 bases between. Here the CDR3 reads CASSFPPSPLHF. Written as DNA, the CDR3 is TGTGCCAGCAGCTTTCCCCCTTCACCCCTCCACTTT.

CDR3 loop: CASSKGLAGAGELFF. In nucleotides, the CDR3 is TGTGCCAGTAGTAAGGGCCTAGCGGGGGCCGGGGAGCTGTTTTTT. This sequence joins TRBV19 and TRBJ2-2; 10 bases match TRBD2. V trimming: 4 bases; J trimming: 6 bases; junction bases outside the gene matches: 5. Looked up from germline, CDR1 is LNHDA and CDR2 is SQIVND (reference sequence). This CDR3 region has 15 residues. The whole variable domain, filled in from reference TRBV19 and TRBJ2-2, reads DGGITQSPKYLFRKEGQNVTLSCEQNLNHDAMYWYRQDPGQGLRLIYYSQIVNDFQKGDIAEGYSVSREKKESFPLTVTSAQKNPTAFYLCASSKGLAGAGELFFGEGSRLTVL.

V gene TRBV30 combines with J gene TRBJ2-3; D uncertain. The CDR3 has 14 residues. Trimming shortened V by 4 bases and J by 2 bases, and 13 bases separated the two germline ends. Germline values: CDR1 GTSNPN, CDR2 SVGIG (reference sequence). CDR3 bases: TGTGCCTGGACACCTGGTGCCACCACAGATACGCAGTATTTT. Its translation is CAWTPGATTDTQYF. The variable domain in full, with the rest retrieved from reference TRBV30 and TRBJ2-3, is SQTIHQWPATLVQPVGSPLSLECTVEGTSNPNLYWYRQAAGRGLQLLFYSVGIGQISSEVPQNLSASRPQDRQFILSSKKLLLSDSGFYLCAWTPGATTDTQYFGPGTRLTVL.

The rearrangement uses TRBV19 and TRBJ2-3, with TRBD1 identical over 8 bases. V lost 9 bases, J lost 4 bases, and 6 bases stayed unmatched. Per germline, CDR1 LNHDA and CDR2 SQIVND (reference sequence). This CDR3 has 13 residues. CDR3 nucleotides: TGTGCCAGCAAACGACAGGGGTCAGATACGCAGTATTTT. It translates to CASKRQGSDTQYF.

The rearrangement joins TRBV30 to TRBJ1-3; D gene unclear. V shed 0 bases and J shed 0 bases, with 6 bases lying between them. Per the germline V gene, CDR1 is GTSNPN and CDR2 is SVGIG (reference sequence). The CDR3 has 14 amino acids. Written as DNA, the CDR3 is TGTGCCTGGAGTGTACATCGCTCTGGAAACACCATATATTTT. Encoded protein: CAWSVHRSGNTIYF. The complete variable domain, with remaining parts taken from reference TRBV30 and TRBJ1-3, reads SQTIHQWPATLVQPVGSPLSLECTVEGTSNPNLYWYRQAAGRGLQLLFYSVGIGQISSEVPQNLSASRPQDRQFILSSKKLLLSDSGFYLCAWSVHRSGNTIYFGEGSWLTVV.

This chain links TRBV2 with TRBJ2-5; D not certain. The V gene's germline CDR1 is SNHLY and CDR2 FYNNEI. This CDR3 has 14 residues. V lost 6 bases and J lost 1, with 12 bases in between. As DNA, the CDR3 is TGTGCCAGCAGAAAAGCCGACTTCCAAGAGACCCAGTACTTC. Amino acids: CASRKADFQETQYF.

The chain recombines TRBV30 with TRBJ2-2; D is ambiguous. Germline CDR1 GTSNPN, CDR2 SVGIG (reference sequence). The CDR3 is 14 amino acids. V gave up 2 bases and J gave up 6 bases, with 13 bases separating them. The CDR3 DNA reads TGTGCCTGGAGTCGTGACTTCTTCTCCGGGGAGCTGTTTTTT. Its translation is CAWSRDFFSGELFF.

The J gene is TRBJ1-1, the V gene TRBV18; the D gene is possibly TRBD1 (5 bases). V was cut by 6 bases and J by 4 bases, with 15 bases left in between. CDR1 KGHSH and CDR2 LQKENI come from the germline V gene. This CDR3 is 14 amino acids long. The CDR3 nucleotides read TGTGCCAGCTCCCCCTCCGTGGGGGGCACTGAAGCTTTCTTT. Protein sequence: CASSPSVGGTEAFF.

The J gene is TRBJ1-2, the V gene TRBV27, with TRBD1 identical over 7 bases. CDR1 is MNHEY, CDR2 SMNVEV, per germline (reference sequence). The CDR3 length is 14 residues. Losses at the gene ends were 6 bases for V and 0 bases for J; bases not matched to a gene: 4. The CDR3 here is CASRSGQTNYGYTF. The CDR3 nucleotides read TGTGCCAGCAGATCGGGACAGACTAACTATGGCTACACCTTC.

The CDR3, as DNA: TGCAGCGTGGTCCCGGACACTAACTATGGCTACACCTTC. Its protein product is CSVVPDTNYGYTF. V and J are TRBV29-1 and TRBJ1-2, with D perhaps matching TRBD1 (5 bases). The CDR3 is made up of 13 amino acids. V was shortened by 6 bases and J by 0 bases, with 11 bases between the two germline ends. Germline CDR1 SQVTM, CDR2 ANQGSEA.

Written as DNA, the CDR3 is TGTGCCAGCAGCCAAGATTCGGACTCCCGCCTGGAGACCCAGTACTTC. Translation: CASSQDSDSRLETQYF. The genes are TRBV14 and TRBJ2-5; possibly TRBD2 for D (5 bases). From germline, CDR1 is SGHDN and CDR2 FVKESK. The V end was cut by 0 bases, the J end by 5 bases, with 16 bases between. The CDR3 is made up of 16 amino acids.

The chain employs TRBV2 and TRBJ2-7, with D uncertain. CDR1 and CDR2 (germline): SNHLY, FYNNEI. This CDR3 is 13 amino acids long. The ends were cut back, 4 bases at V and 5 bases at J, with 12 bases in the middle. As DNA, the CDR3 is TGTGCCAGCAGTGCTCGCGTCACTGACGAGCAGTACTTC. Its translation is CASSARVTDEQYF.

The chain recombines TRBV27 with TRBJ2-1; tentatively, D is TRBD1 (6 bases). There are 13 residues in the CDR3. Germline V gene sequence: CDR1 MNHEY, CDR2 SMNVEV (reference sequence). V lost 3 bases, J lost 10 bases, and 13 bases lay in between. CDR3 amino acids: CASSFWGQREQFF. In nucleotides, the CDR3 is TGTGCCAGCAGTTTCTGGGGACAACGGGAGCAGTTCTTC.

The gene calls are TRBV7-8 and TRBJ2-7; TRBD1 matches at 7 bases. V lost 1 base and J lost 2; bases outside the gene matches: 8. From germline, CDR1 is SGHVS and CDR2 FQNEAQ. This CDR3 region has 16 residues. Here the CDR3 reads CASSLGPTGVAYEQYF. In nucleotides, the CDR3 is TGTGCCAGCAGCTTAGGTCCTACAGGGGTGGCCTACGAGCAGTACTTC.